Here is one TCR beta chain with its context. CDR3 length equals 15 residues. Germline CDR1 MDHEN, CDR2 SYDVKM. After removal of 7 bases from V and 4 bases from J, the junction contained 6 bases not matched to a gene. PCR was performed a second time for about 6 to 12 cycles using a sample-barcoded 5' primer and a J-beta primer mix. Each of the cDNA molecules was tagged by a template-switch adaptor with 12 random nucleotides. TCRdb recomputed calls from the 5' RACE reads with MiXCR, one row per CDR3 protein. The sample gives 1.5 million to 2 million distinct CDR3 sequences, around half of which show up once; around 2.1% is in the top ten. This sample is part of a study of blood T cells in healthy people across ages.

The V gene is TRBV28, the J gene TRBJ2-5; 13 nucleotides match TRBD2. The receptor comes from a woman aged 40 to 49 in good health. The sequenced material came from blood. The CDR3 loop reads CASNTLAGGRETQYF. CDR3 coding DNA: TGTGCCAGCAACACACTAGCGGGGGGGAGAGAGACCCAGTACTTC.